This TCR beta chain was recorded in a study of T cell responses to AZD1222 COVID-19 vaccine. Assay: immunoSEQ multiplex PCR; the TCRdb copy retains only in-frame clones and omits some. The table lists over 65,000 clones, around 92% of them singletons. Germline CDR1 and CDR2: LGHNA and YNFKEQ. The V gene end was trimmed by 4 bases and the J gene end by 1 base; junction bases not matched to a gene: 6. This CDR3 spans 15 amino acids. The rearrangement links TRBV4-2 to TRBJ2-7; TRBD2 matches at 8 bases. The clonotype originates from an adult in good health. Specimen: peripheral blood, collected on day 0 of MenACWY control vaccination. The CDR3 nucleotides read TGTGCCAGCAGCCGGGGAAGCGGGAGTTCCTACGAGCAGTACTTC. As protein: CASSRGSGSSYEQYF.